This TCR beta chain was sequenced for a study of response to subunit inactivated influenza vaccine. Findings and caveats of the study: Few new T cells, the authors suggested, are recruited by each seasonal influenza vaccination.

TCRdb independently ran MiXCR on the RT-PCR reads; one entry per CDR3 protein. The profile shows around 580,000 distinct CDR3 sequences, 12% of them singletons. CDR1 and CDR2 (germline): LGHDT, YNNKEL (reference sequence). Trimming pared 1 base from V and 9 bases from J, leaving 4 bases between. The CDR3 has 11 amino acids. As for this clonotype: Antigen: not known.

The receptor comes from a man between 50 and 59 years old who received an inactivated influenza vaccine. The V call is TRBV3-1, the J call TRBJ1-5; no clear D. Material: PBMCs from blood, obtained on the day of vaccination. The CDR3 sequence is CASSQGGPQHF. CDR3 DNA sequence: TGTGCCAGCAGCCAAGGGGGGCCCCAGCATTTT.